This T cell receptor (beta chain) originates from a study of PD-1 blockade in classical Hodgkin lymphoma. Data came from immunoSEQ multiplex PCR; TCRdb stores just in-frame clones and leaves some out. The sample yields around 20,000 clones, 70% to 90% seen once. The CDR3 consists of 11 residues. The V end was cut by 5 bases, the J end by 1 base, with 2 bases between. The V gene's germline CDR1 is MNHEY and CDR2 SVGAGI. Time point indicated: cycle 4 day 1 (C4D1), after more than 5 weeks of nivolumab. Autologous stem cell transplantation was followed by relapse in every patient, and brentuximab vedotin exposure varied.

This sample comprised peripheral blood mononuclear cells (PBMCs), obtained before the fourth cycle of nivolumab. This clonotype was sampled from a human donor with classical Hodgkin lymphoma. The rearrangement links TRBV6-5 to TRBJ1-1, with unresolved D. The CDR3 bases are TGTGCCAGCAGTCGGAACACTGAAGCTTTCTTT. It specifies CASSRNTEAFF.